Presented here are 18 T cell receptor beta chains from one specimen sequenced in a study of T cell responses to AZD1222 COVID-19 vaccine. Assay: immunoSEQ multiplex PCR; the TCRdb copy retains only in-frame clones and omits some. The sample shows about 130,000 clones, around 94% of them seen only once. The input for sequencing was peripheral blood, taken on day 0 of AZD1222 vaccination. The receptor source for this set is an adult in good health.

This rearrangement joins TRBV19 to TRBJ1-1; tentatively, D is TRBD1 (6 bases). In germline, CDR1 is LNHDA, CDR2 SQIVND (reference sequence). Trimming stripped 2 bases from V and 1 base from J, with 8 bases between. The CDR3 is 14 residues long. CDR3 bases: TGTGCCAGTAGTATACAAGGGGGGAACACTGAAGCTTTCTTT. Its translation: CASSIQGGNTEAFF.

The rearrangement joins TRBV28 to TRBJ1-1, with D hard to call. V was shortened by 6 bases and J by 1 base, with 9 bases between the two germline ends. The germline V gene has CDR1 MDHEN and CDR2 SYDVKM. There are 13 residues in the CDR3. DNA for the CDR3: TGTGCCAGCAGCTTTAACCCGAACACTGAAGCTTTCTTT. It encodes CASSFNPNTEAFF.

This clone was observed a few times. The chain joins TRBV28 to TRBJ1-5; no clear D gene. CDR1 and CDR2 (germline): MDHEN, SYDVKM. With 6 bases removed from V and 7 bases from J, the gap between germline ends came to 13 bases. CDR3 length: 13 residues. The chain's CDR3 is CASSSIGRQPQHF. The CDR3 coding sequence is TGTGCCAGCAGCTCCATTGGGAGACAGCCCCAGCATTTT.

This sequence joins TRBV27 and TRBJ2-7, with D perhaps TRBD2 (5 bases). Trimming removed 10 bases at V and 0 bases at J, with 19 bases between. Per the germline V gene, CDR1 is MNHEY and CDR2 is SMNVEV (reference sequence). The CDR3 length is 15 residues. CDR3: CATRSGRLISYEQYF. CDR3 nucleotide sequence: TGTGCCACCAGATCGGGCCGACTAATCTCCTACGAGCAGTACTTC.

The J gene is TRBJ2-1, the V gene TRBV14, with TRBD1 as a possible D gene (6 bases). Germline loops: CDR1 SGHDN, CDR2 FVKESK. Trimming pared 5 bases from V and 3 bases from J, leaving 8 bases between. This CDR3 comprises 13 residues. The CDR3 here is CASSSGVYNEQFF. The CDR3 nucleotides are TGTGCCAGCAGCTCAGGGGTCTACAATGAGCAGTTCTTC.

CDR3 nucleotides: TGCGCCAGCAGCTCGATACCCCAGACTAGCGGGAACACAGATACGCAGTATTTT. Protein product: CASSSIPQTSGNTDTQYF. The chain couples TRBV5-1 to TRBJ2-3; 11 bases line up with TRBD2. V shed 3 bases, J shed 2 bases, and the junction held 11 bases outside the gene matches. This CDR3 spans 18 amino acids. Looked up from germline, CDR1 is SGHRS and CDR2 is YFSETQ. Complete variable domain (other parts from reference TRBV5-1 and TRBJ2-3): KAGVTQTPRYLIKTRGQQVTLSCSPISGHRSVSWYQQTPGQGLQFLFEYFSETQRNKGNFPGRFSGRQFSNSRSEMNVSTLELGDSALYLCASSSIPQTSGNTDTQYFGPGTRLTVL.

The V call is TRBV6-4, the J call TRBJ2-3; 8 nucleotides agree with TRBD2. CDR1 is MRHNA, CDR2 SNTAGT, per germline. There are 14 residues in the CDR3. With 3 bases clipped from V and 5 bases from J, the junction kept 4 bases outside the gene matches. CDR3 nucleotides: TGTGCCAGCAGTGAGGTAGCGGGACGAGATACGCAGTATTTT. It codes for CASSEVAGRDTQYF.

As DNA, the CDR3 is TGTGCCAGCAGCATCGGGACAGTTGGCTACACCTTC. Translated, it gives CASSIGTVGYTF. The rearrangement uses TRBV25-1 and TRBJ1-2, with 7 bases that match TRBD1. From germline, CDR1 is MGHDK and CDR2 SYGVNS. The V segment lost 6 bases and the J segment 7 bases; nucleotides outside the gene matches: 5. The CDR3 spans 12 residues.

V is TRBV6-2 or TRBV6-3 and J is TRBJ1-2; D is ambiguous. V was clipped by 6 bases and J by 5 bases, with 10 bases between them. The CDR3 is 12 amino acids. The V gene's germline CDR1 is MNHEY and CDR2 SVGEGT. The CDR3 nucleotides are TGTGCCAGCAGCCCTAGTGTGTATGGCTACACCTTC. Amino acid sequence: CASSPSVYGYTF.

The V call is TRBV7-2, the J call TRBJ2-7, with a tentative D call TRBD2 (6 bases). V dropped 5 bases and J dropped 7 bases, with 21 bases sitting between them. Germline assignment: CDR1 SGHTA and CDR2 FQGNSA. The CDR3 spans 15 residues. The CDR3 coding sequence is TGTGCCAGCAGCGAGGGGCGTCCCGGGAGAGGGGAGCAGTACTTC. Its protein product is CASSEGRPGRGEQYF.

The chain recombines TRBV28 with TRBJ2-1; unclear D gene. The CDR3 consists of 14 residues. V lost 6 bases and J lost 3, with 12 bases in between. Germline assignment: CDR1 MDHEN and CDR2 SYDVKM. CDR3 residues: CASSLPSHYNEQFF. CDR3 bases: TGTGCCAGCAGCCTCCCGTCACACTACAATGAGCAGTTCTTC.

The gene calls are TRBV4-2 and TRBJ1-5; D is undetermined. The CDR3 is 12 residues long. V was clipped by 0 bases and J by 8 bases, with 5 bases between them. Germline V gene sequence: CDR1 LGHNA, CDR2 YNFKEQ. Written as DNA, the CDR3 is TGTGCCAGCAGCCAAGAAGGTGAGCCCCAGCATTTT. This translates into CASSQEGEPQHF.

The J gene is TRBJ2-5, the V gene TRBV6-1, with 13 bases matching TRBD2. Per germline, CDR1 MNHNS and CDR2 SASEGT. The CDR3 extends over 15 amino acids. V dropped 3 bases and J dropped 2; count of bases not matched to a gene: 0. CDR3 residues: CASSEGLAGQETQYF. The CDR3 DNA is TGTGCCAGCAGTGAGGGACTAGCGGGGCAAGAGACCCAGTACTTC.

This chain connects TRBV27 to TRBJ1-1; D gene unclear. The ends were cut back, 5 bases at V and 7 bases at J, with 14 bases in the middle. Germline V gene lookup returns CDR1 MNHEY and CDR2 SMNVEV (reference sequence). The CDR3 totals 13 residues. CDR3 amino acids: CASSPVREGEAFF. The DNA for the CDR3 is TGTGCCAGCAGTCCAGTTCGTGAGGGTGAAGCTTTCTTT.

The V and J genes are TRBV7-9 and TRBJ1-2; D uncertain. Deletions cut 2 bases from V and 8 bases from J, with 9 bases between. Germline loops: CDR1 SEHNR, CDR2 FQNEAQ (reference sequence). This CDR3 has 12 amino acids. The CDR3 spells CASSLLGWGYTF. In nucleotides, the CDR3 is TGTGCCAGCAGCTTATTGGGGTGGGGCTACACCTTC.

This chain joins TRBV11-2 and TRBJ1-2, with a possible D match to TRBD1 (6 bases). In germline, CDR1 is SGHAT, CDR2 FQNNGV. V dropped 0 bases and J dropped 8 bases, with 13 bases sitting between them. The CDR3 has 14 residues. CDR3 bases: TGTGCCAGCAGCTTAGAGGGGAGGGGGGCCGGCTACACCTTC. Amino acid sequence: CASSLEGRGAGYTF.

The V and J genes are TRBV7-9 and TRBJ2-3, with 10 bases identical to TRBD2. The CDR3 is made up of 16 amino acids. Germline CDR1 SEHNR, CDR2 FQNEAQ (reference sequence). V was pared by 3 bases and J by 3 bases, with 6 bases of the junction left unmatched. CDR3 coding DNA: TGTGCCAGCAGCTTCGGGACTAGCGAGTGGACAGATACGCAGTATTTT. Translated: CASSFGTSEWTDTQYF.

The V and J genes are TRBV5-6 and TRBJ2-7; tentatively, D is TRBD1 or TRBD2 (6 bases each). The V end lost 3 bases, the J end lost 4 bases, and 8 bases lay between the germline ends. The CDR3 has 12 residues. Looked up from germline, CDR1 is SGHDT and CDR2 is YYEEEE. CDR3 residues: CASSWRGYEQYF. CDR3 nucleotide sequence: TGTGCCAGCAGCTGGAGGGGGTACGAGCAGTACTTC.